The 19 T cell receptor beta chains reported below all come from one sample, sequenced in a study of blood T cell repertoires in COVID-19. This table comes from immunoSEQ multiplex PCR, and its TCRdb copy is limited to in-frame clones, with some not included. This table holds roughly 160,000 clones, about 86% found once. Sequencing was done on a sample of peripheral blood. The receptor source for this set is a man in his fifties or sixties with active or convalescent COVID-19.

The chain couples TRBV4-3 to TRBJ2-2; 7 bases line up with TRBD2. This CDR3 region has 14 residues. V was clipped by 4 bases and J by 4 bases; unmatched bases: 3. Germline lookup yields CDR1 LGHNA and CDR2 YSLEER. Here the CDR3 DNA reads TGCGCCAGCAGCCCAAGGGAGGGCACCGGGGAGCTGTTTTTT. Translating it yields CASSPREGTGELFF.

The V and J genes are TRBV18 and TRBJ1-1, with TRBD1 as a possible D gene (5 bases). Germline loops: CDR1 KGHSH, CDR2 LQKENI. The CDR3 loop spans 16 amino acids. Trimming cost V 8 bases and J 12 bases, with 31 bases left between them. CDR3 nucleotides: TGTGCCAGCGCCCAACTGGTTGGGGCGTCAATGGAAGGGTCTTTCTTT. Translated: CASAQLVGASMEGSFF.

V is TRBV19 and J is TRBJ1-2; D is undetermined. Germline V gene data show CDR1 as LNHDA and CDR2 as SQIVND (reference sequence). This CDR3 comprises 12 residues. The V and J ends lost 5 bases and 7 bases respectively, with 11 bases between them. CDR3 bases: TGTGCCAGTAGTCGGGGAAACACTGGCTACACCTTC. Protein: CASSRGNTGYTF.

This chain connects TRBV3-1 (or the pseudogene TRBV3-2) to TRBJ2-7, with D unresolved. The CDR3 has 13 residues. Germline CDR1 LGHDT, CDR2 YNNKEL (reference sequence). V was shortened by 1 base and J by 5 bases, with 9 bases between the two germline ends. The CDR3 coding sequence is TGTGCCAGCAGCCAAGTAAGGAGCGACGAGCAGTACTTC. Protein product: CASSQVRSDEQYF.

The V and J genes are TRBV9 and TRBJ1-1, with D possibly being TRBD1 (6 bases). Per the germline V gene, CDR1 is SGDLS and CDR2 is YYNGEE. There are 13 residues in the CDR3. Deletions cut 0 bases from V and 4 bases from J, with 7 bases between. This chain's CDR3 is CASSVEGGTEAFF. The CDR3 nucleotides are TGTGCCAGCAGCGTAGAAGGGGGCACTGAAGCTTTCTTT.

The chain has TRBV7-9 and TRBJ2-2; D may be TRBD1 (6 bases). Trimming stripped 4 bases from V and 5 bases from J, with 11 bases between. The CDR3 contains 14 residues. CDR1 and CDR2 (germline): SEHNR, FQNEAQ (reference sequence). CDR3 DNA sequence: TGTGCCAGCAGCTCCAGGGACATGACCGGGGAGCTGTTTTTT. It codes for CASSSRDMTGELFF.

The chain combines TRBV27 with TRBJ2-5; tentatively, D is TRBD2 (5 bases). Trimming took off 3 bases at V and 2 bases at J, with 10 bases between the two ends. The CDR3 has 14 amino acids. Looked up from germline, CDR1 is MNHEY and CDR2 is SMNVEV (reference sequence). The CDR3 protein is CASSFLGMQETQYF. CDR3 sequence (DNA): TGTGCCAGCAGTTTTCTCGGGATGCAAGAGACCCAGTACTTC.

The CDR3 nucleotides read TGCGCCAGCCAGGGGGCGAAGGAGACCCAGTACTTC. It codes for CASQGAKETQYF. The chain recombines TRBV10-2 with TRBJ2-5; TRBD1 matches 8 bases. After removal of 8 bases from V and 5 bases from J, the junction contained 4 bases not matched to a gene. The V gene's germline CDR1 is WSHSY and CDR2 SAAADI. CDR3 length: 12 residues.

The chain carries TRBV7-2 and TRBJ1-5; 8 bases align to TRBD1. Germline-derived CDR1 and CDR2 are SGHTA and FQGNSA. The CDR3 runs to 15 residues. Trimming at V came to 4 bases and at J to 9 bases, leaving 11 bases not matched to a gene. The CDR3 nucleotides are TGTGCCAGCAGCTCCCGGACAGGGCAATCCGCGCCCCAGCATTTT. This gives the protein CASSSRTGQSAPQHF.

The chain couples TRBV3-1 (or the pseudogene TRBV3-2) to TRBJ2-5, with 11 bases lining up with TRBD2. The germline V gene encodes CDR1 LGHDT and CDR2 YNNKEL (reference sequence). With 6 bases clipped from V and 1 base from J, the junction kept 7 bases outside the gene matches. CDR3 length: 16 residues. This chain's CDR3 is CASRLAGAPTQETQYF. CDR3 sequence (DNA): TGTGCCAGCAGACTAGCGGGGGCACCCACCCAAGAGACCCAGTACTTC.

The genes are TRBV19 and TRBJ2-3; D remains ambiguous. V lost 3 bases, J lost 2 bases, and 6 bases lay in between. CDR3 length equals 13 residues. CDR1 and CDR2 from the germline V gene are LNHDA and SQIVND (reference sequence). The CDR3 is CASSIFLTDTQYF. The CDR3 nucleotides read TGTGCCAGTAGTATCTTCCTCACAGATACGCAGTATTTT.

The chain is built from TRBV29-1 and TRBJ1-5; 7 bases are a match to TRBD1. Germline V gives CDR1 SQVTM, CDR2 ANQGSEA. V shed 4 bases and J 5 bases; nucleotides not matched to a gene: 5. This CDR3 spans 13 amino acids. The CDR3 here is CSVGKGADQPQHF. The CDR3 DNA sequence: TGCAGCGTTGGAAAGGGGGCGGATCAGCCCCAGCATTTT.

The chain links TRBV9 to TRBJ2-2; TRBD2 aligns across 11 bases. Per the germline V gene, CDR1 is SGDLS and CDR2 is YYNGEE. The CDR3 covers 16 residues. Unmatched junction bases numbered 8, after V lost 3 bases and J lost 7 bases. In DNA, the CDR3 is TGTGCCAGCAGCGGGGTAGCGGGAGGGCCTATCGGGGAGCTGTTTTTT. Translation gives CASSGVAGGPIGELFF.

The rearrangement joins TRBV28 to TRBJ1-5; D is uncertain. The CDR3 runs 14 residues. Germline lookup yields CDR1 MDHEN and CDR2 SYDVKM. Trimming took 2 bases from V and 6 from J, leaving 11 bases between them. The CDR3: CASSLGGRSQPQHF. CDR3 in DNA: TGTGCCAGCAGTTTAGGAGGGCGAAGTCAGCCCCAGCATTTT.

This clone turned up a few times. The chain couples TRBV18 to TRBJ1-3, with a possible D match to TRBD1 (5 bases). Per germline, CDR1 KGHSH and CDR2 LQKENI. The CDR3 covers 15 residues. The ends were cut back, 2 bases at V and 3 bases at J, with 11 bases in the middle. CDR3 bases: TGTGCCAGCTCACCATCGATCAGGGATGGAAACACCATATATTTT. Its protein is CASSPSIRDGNTIYF.

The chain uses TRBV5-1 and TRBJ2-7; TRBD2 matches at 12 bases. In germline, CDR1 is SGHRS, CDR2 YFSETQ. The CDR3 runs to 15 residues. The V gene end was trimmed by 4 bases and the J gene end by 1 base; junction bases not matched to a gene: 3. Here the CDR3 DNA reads TGCGCCAGCAGCCAGACTAGCGGGAGATCCTACGAGCAGTACTTC. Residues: CASSQTSGRSYEQYF.

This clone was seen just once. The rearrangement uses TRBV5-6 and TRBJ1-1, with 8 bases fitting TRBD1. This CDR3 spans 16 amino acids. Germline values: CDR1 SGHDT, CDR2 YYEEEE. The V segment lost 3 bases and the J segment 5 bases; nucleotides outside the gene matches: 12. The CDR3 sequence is CASSSVRQGKFTEAFF. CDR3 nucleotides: TGTGCCAGCAGCTCCGTTCGACAGGGGAAGTTTACTGAAGCTTTCTTT.

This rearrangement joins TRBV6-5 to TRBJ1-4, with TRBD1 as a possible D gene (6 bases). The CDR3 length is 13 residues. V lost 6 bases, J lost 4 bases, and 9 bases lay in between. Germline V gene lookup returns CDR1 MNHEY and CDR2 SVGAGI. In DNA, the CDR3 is TGTGCCAGCAGCGGACAGCTTAATGAAAAACTGTTTTTT. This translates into CASSGQLNEKLFF.

The CDR3 DNA follows: TGTGCCAGCTCACGACTAGCGGGAGCGTGGGATACGCAGTATTTT. Translated, it gives CASSRLAGAWDTQYF. The gene calls are TRBV18 and TRBJ2-3; 12 bases fit TRBD2. The ends lost 4 bases at V and 6 bases at J; junction bases unmatched: 5. The CDR3 sequence is 15 residues long. CDR1 is KGHSH, CDR2 LQKENI, per germline.